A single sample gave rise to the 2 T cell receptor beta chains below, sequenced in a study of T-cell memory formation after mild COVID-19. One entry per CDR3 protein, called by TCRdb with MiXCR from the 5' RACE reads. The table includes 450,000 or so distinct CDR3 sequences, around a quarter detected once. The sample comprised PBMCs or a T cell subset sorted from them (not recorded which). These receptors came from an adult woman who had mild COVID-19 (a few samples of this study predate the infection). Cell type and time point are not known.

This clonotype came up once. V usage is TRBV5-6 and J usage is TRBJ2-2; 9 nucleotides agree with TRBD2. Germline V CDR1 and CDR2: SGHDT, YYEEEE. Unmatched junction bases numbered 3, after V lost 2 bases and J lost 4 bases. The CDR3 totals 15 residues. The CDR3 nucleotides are TGTGCCAGCAGCTTTGGGACTAGCCTCACCGGGGAGCTGTTTTTT. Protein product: CASSFGTSLTGELFF.

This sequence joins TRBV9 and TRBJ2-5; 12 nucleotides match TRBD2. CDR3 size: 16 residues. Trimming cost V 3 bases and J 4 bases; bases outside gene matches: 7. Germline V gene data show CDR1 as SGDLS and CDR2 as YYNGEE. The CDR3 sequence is CASSAPTSGRGETQYF. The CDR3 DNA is TGTGCCAGCAGCGCGCCGACTAGCGGGAGAGGAGAGACCCAGTACTTC.